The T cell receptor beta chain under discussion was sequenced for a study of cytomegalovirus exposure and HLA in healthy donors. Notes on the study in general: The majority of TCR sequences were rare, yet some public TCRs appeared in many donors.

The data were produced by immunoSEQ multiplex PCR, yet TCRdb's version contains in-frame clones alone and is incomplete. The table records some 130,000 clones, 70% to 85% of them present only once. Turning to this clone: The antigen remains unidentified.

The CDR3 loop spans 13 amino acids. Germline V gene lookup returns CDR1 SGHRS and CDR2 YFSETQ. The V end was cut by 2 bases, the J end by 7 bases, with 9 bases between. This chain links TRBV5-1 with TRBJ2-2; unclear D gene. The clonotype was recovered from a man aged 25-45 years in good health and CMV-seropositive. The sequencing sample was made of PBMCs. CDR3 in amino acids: CASSFLEVGELFF. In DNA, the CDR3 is TGCGCCAGCAGCTTCTTAGAAGTCGGGGAGCTGTTTTTT.